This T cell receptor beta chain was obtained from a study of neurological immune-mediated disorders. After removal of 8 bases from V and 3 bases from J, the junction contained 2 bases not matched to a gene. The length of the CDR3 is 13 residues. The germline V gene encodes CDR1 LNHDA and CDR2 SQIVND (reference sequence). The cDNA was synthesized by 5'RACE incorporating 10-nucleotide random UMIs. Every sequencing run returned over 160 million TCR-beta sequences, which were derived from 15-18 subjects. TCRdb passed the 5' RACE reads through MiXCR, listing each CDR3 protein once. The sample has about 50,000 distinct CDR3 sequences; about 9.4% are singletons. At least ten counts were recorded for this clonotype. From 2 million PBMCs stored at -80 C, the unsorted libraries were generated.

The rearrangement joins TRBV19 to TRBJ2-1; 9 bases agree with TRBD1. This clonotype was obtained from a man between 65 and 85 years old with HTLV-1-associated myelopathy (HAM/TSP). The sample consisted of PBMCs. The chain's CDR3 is CASLGQGYNEQFF. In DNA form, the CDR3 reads TGTGCCAGTTTGGGACAGGGCTACAATGAGCAGTTCTTC.